The next 8 T cell receptor beta chains were all read from a single sample in a study of regulatory T cells in long-lasting Graves disease. CDR3-region Arm-PCR and iRepertoire HTBI primers produced the TCR beta libraries. TCRdb independently ran MiXCR on the multiplex PCR reads; one entry per CDR3 protein. This table holds roughly 560,000 distinct CDR3 sequences, more than 10% found once. Regarding time point: newly diagnosed GD, antithyroid drugs for less than 3 months. Researchers made the TCR library from RNA that was extracted from PBMCs. The sample was also linked to a second study, of T cells in Graves' hyperthyroidism and ophthalmopathy.

The sample here was peripheral blood mononuclear cells (PBMCs), taken at new diagnosis, from a patient treated with antithyroid drugs. The receptors shown here come from a woman younger than 45 with Graves disease.

There are a few counts of this clonotype. This chain links TRBV27 with TRBJ2-7; 11 positions agree with TRBD2. This CDR3 is 16 amino acids long. The V segment lost 4 bases and the J segment 6 bases; nucleotides outside the gene matches: 11. Per germline, CDR1 MNHEY and CDR2 SMNVEV (reference sequence). The CDR3: CASSSSKLAGVREQYF. CDR3 nucleotide sequence: TGTGCCAGCAGTTCCTCTAAACTAGCGGGAGTTCGCGAGCAGTACTTC.

This clonotype was observed many times. The chain combines TRBV20-1 with TRBJ2-1; 10 bases agree with TRBD2. The CDR3 spans 14 residues. V gave up 6 bases and J gave up 4 bases; unmatched junction bases: 6. Germline values: CDR1 DFQATT, CDR2 SNEGSKA (reference sequence). The CDR3 sequence is CSADGLAVYNEQFF. The CDR3 coding sequence is TGCAGTGCAGACGGACTAGCGGTTTACAATGAGCAGTTCTTC.

This clonotype was recorded once. The gene calls are TRBV12-3 or TRBV12-4 and TRBJ1-6; no clear D. The V end was cut by 3 bases, the J end by 6 bases, with 9 bases between. This CDR3 contains 14 residues. The CDR3 sequence: CASSFQGSNSPLHF. CDR3 sequence (DNA): TGTGCCAGCAGTTTTCAAGGGAGTAATTCACCCCTCCACTTT.

This clonotype has a count of ten or more. This chain links TRBV5-1 with TRBJ1-4; D remains unclear. Germline loops: CDR1 SGHRS, CDR2 YFSETQ. The V gene lost 0 bases and the J gene lost 6 bases, with 12 bases spanning the gap. The CDR3 is 15 residues long. The CDR3 DNA sequence: TGCGCCAGCAGCTTGGCCGGTTCGGTGGATGAAAAACTGTTTTTT. Translation gives CASSLAGSVDEKLFF.

This clonotype has a count of ten or more. The rearrangement links TRBV7-3 to TRBJ1-1; 10 bases fit TRBD1. The CDR3 covers 13 residues. From germline, CDR1 is SGHTA and CDR2 FQGTGA. The V and J ends lost 5 bases and 6 bases, in that order; junction bases with no gene match: 3. The CDR3 sequence is CASSGQGVAEAFF. Here the CDR3 DNA reads TGTGCCAGCAGCGGACAGGGGGTCGCTGAAGCTTTCTTT.

This clonotype has ten or more counts. The gene calls are TRBV12-3 or TRBV12-4 and TRBJ2-7; 11 bases line up with TRBD2. Trimming took 6 bases from V and 2 from J; bases not matched to a gene: 6. This CDR3 region has 15 residues. The CDR3: CASSPGLADPYEQYF. The CDR3 region has the DNA TGTGCCAGCAGCCCGGGACTAGCGGACCCCTACGAGCAGTACTTC.

This clonotype appeared many times. The chain recombines TRBV9 with TRBJ2-7; no firm D call. CDR1 and CDR2 from the germline V gene are SGDLS and YYNGEE. CDR3 length: 14 residues. V lost 2 bases and J lost 1, with 10 bases in between. CDR3 bases: TGTGCCAGCAGCGTGAGTTCTGGTTCCTACGAGCAGTACTTC. Its protein is CASSVSSGSYEQYF. Based on the CDR3 plus reference TRBV9 and TRBJ2-7, the full variable domain is DSGVTQTPKHLITATGQRVTLRCSPRSGDLSVYWYQQSLDQGLQFLIQYYNGEERAKGNILERFSAQQFPDLHSELNLSSLELGDSALYFCASSVSSGSYEQYFGPGTRLTVT.

At least ten counts were recorded for this clonotype. The rearrangement links TRBV5-1 to TRBJ1-1, with 11 bases aligning to TRBD1. The V segment lost 2 bases and the J segment 4 bases; nucleotides outside the gene matches: 1. The germline V gene encodes CDR1 SGHRS and CDR2 YFSETQ. CDR3 size: 14 residues. CDR3: CASSFGTGGTEAFF. CDR3 nucleotide sequence: TGCGCCAGCAGCTTTGGGACAGGGGGCACTGAAGCTTTCTTT.